This TCR beta chain appears in the sequencing data of a study of T cell responses to AZD1222 COVID-19 vaccine (dated by TCRdb to the early 2020s). Regarding the complete study: A total of 230 or so trial participants underwent TCR sequencing, of whom some 210 received two doses of AZD1222 and 26 received two doses of the MenACWY control vaccine. Trial participants were enrolled by age into 18-55, 56-69 and 70-plus year subgroups, with roughly 160, 29 and 62 TCR-sequenced participants respectively.

In regard to this clone: This clone's antigen is unknown. The input lacks base qualities; no much larger clone sits a single base away.

The CDR3 spans 14 residues, from the cysteine through the phenylalanine. Left in the record is the CDR3 DNA by itself, 42 bases read in frame from the first base. For this chain, trimming is 1 base at the V end and 6 bases at the J end, and the number of junction bases without a gene match is 5. The germline V gene supplies CDR1 SGHAT and CDR2 FQNNGV. The CDR3 regions of human TCRbeta chains were analyzed by immunosequencing. As for how the authors treated the data: TCRs in the repertoires were matched against a reference library of SARS-CoV-2-specific TCRs that had been generated with the MIRA antigen-specificity platform. Breadth was defined as the fraction of unique TCRs that were SARS-CoV-2-associated. Depth was defined as the fraction of total T cells that were SARS-CoV-2-associated. Each spike-specific TCR was assigned to its reactive spike region and to a CD4 or CD8 class using the MIRA data. Log10-transformed breadth and depth values were compared by one-way ANOVA with Sidak's multiple comparisons tests. Imported from immuneACCESS, the table was reduced by TCRdb to in-frame sequences with V and J called. These copies leave out some clones; in studies compared against another copy, an unresolved V gene accounts for under half, and the cause of the remainder is not known. V and J calls and clone size follow that table, whereas D and trimming were derived from the DNA. The sample has about 84,000 clones on record, roughly nine tenths of them singletons. The ten most abundant clones make up around 10% of the sample.

On the study overall, not on this receptor specifically: Conclusions about previously exposed vaccinees are limited because only five to seven AZD1222 recipients were SARS-CoV-2 seropositive at baseline. No day 14 peak-response samples were available, so repertoires were characterized only after the peak T cell response. Reportedly, close to half of the unique spike-specific TCRs recognized epitopes lying outside the regions that are mutated in the B.1.351 and B.1.1.7 variants. The 56-69-year group was small, and its depth increase did not reach significance, likely because of low power. Most participants were white British and females outnumbered males, and the authors suggested that clonal diversity may have been underestimated. The vaccine-associated CD4 TCRs covered the entire spike protein, and the dominant responses fell in regions 160-218 and 743-854. After two AZD1222 doses, both the breadth and the depth of spike-specific TCRs were significantly higher than at day 0 and than in MenACWY recipients.

Explained via the paper, the time point label denotes: about 28 days (+/-7) after the second vaccine dose. AZD1222 recipients given second doses at about 4 weeks or at about 12 weeks were pooled, since spike-specific TCR depth and breadth were not found to differ between the two schedules. Samples from vaccinated people were obtained from the UK trials COV001 and COV002, which included a single-blind randomized controlled phase 2/3 trial of AZD1222 (ChAdOx1 nCoV-19) in healthy adults. Trial participant PBMC samples were collected at day 0 and day 28 after the second dose for TCRbeta chain sequencing.

The chain was built from TRBV11-2 and TRBJ1-2; TRBD1 lines up with 7 middle nucleotides. This clonotype was sampled from an adult who received the AZD1222 COVID-19 vaccine. Specimen: peripheral blood, collected 28 days after the second AZD1222 dose. CDR3 sequence: CASSLVPQGDGYTF. The DNA reads TGTGCCAGCAGCTTAGTCCCCCAGGGGGATGGCTACACCTTC.